These 26 T cell receptor beta chains share one sample of origin, sequenced in a study of control samples from healthy donors and cancer patients. Some clones are missing from TCRdb's copy, which holds only in-frame ones; the method was immunoSEQ multiplex PCR. The sample lists approximately 150,000 clones; 88% were seen once. The sequenced sample consisted of blood. These receptors all stem from a man aged 18 to 35 in good health.

V and J are TRBV27 and TRBJ1-5, with no clear D. Trimming removed 0 bases from V and 2 bases from J, with 8 bases in between. The germline V gene encodes CDR1 MNHEY and CDR2 SMNVEV (reference sequence). CDR3 size: 15 residues. The DNA for the CDR3 is TGTGCCAGCAGTTTATCAGGGATTCGCAATCAGCCCCAGCATTTT. This encodes CASSLSGIRNQPQHF.

The V gene is TRBV30, the J gene TRBJ1-1, with D possibly matching TRBD1 (6 bases). Trimming took 0 bases from V and 1 from J, leaving 15 bases between them. The germline V gene encodes CDR1 GTSNPN and CDR2 SVGIG (reference sequence). This CDR3 comprises 16 residues. Here the CDR3 reads CAWSVLDQGRNTEAFF. CDR3 in DNA: TGTGCCTGGAGTGTCCTGGACCAGGGGCGGAACACTGAAGCTTTCTTT.

This chain joins TRBV19 and TRBJ1-6; the match to TRBD1 covers 8 bases. The V and J ends lost 4 bases and 12 bases, in that order; junction bases with no gene match: 8. The CDR3 has 14 amino acids. Germline V lookup: CDR1 LNHDA, CDR2 SQIVND (reference sequence). CDR3 amino acids: CASSKRQGQGPLHF. The CDR3 bases are TGTGCCAGTAGTAAAAGACAGGGGCAGGGACCCCTCCACTTT.

The chain couples TRBV19 to TRBJ1-6; 12 positions match TRBD1. Germline V gives CDR1 LNHDA, CDR2 SQIVND (reference sequence). CDR3 size: 17 residues. Unmatched junction bases numbered 10, after V lost 6 bases and J lost 7 bases. The CDR3, as DNA: TGTGCCAGTAGCCACCTCCCGGGACAGGGGGCGAATTCACCCCTCCACTTT. It is translated as CASSHLPGQGANSPLHF.

CDR3 sequence (DNA): TGTGCCAGCAGTTACGCCGGGACAGACTACGAGCAGTACTTC. Translation gives CASSYAGTDYEQYF. V usage is TRBV6-2 or TRBV6-3 and J usage is TRBJ2-7; 7 bases are shared with TRBD1. The CDR3 loop spans 14 amino acids. The J segment lost 3 bases and the V segment lost 2 bases, leaving 4 bases of the junction unmatched. Germline CDR1 reads MNHEY; CDR2 reads SVGEGT.

This clone was detected only a few times. At the DNA level, this CDR3 is encoded by other sequences in the same sample as well. The rearrangement links TRBV5-4 to TRBJ2-3; D uncertain. The CDR3 runs 12 residues. Germline CDR1 and CDR2: SGHNT and YYREEE (reference sequence). Trimming removed 4 bases at V and 0 bases at J, with 3 bases between. This CDR3 is CASSPSTDTQYF. DNA for the CDR3: TGTGCCAGCAGCCCTAGCACAGATACGCAGTATTTT.

The chain uses TRBV28 and TRBJ1-3, with D uncertain. Germline CDR1 and CDR2: MDHEN and SYDVKM. V lost 3 bases, J lost 4 bases, and 10 bases lay in between. This CDR3 contains 14 residues. This CDR3 reads CASSFQQYGNTIYF. DNA for the CDR3: TGTGCCAGCAGTTTTCAACAGTACGGAAACACCATATATTTT.

The V call is TRBV2, the J call TRBJ1-2; D unclear. Germline V lookup: CDR1 SNHLY, CDR2 FYNNEI. The CDR3 is made up of 16 amino acids. The V and J ends lost 3 bases and 4 bases respectively, with 18 bases between them. Here the CDR3 reads CASSETHGSLRYGYTF. The CDR3 nucleotides are TGTGCCAGCAGTGAGACCCACGGGAGTCTGCGCTATGGCTACACCTTC.

J is TRBJ1-2 and V is TRBV3-1 (or the pseudogene TRBV3-2), with 10 nucleotides matching TRBD1. The CDR3 runs to 14 residues. CDR1 and CDR2 from the germline V gene are LGHDT and YNNKEL (reference sequence). Germline trimming cut 5 bases from V and 7 bases from J; bases unmatched to any gene: 7. CDR3 loop: CASSEGTGEIGYTF. As DNA, the CDR3 is TGTGCCAGCAGCGAAGGGACAGGGGAAATTGGCTACACCTTC.

The genes are TRBV7-9 and TRBJ2-7; D possibly corresponds to TRBD1 (5 bases). The V gene's germline CDR1 is SEHNR and CDR2 FQNEAQ (reference sequence). Trimming took off 5 bases at V and 0 bases at J, with 14 bases between the two ends. This CDR3 spans 15 amino acids. Here the CDR3 reads CASSPRQPASYEQYF. As DNA, the CDR3 is TGTGCCAGCAGCCCGCGACAGCCCGCCTCCTACGAGCAGTACTTC.

This chain joins TRBV28 and TRBJ1-4; D not resolved. The CDR3 is 13 residues long. Germline CDR1 and CDR2: MDHEN and SYDVKM. Trimming pared 5 bases from V and 8 bases from J, leaving 12 bases between. This CDR3 reads CASSEGYLEKLFF. The CDR3 DNA reads as TGTGCCAGCAGTGAAGGGTATCTCGAAAAACTGTTTTTT.

The J gene is TRBJ1-2, the V gene TRBV5-4; D is uncertain. This CDR3 spans 13 amino acids. The germline V gene has CDR1 SGHNT and CDR2 YYREEE (reference sequence). V gave up 2 bases and J gave up 3 bases, with 8 bases separating them. The CDR3 bases are TGTGCCAGCAGCTTTCCCCTCCACTATGGCTACACCTTC. Translating it yields CASSFPLHYGYTF. The full variable domain, rest sourced from reference TRBV5-4 and TRBJ1-2, is ETGVTQSPTHLIKTRGQQVTLRCSSQSGHNTVSWYQQALGQGPQFIFQYYREEENGRGNFPPRFSGLQFPNYSSELNVNALELDDSALYLCASSFPLHYGYTFGSGTRLTVV.

The chain recombines TRBV7-2 with TRBJ2-2; perhaps D is TRBD1 or TRBD2 (7 bases each). This CDR3 spans 16 amino acids. Trimming left V 1 base short and J 3 bases short, with 12 bases between. Germline loops: CDR1 SGHTA, CDR2 FQGNSA. This CDR3 is CASSLVSGGDTGELFF. The CDR3 DNA follows: TGTGCCAGCAGCTTAGTATCAGGGGGGGACACCGGGGAGCTGTTTTTT.

The chain combines TRBV7-9 with TRBJ2-7; the match to TRBD1 covers 11 bases. J lost 5 bases, V lost 5 bases, and 8 bases had no gene match. Germline V gene sequence: CDR1 SEHNR, CDR2 FQNEAQ (reference sequence). This CDR3 spans 15 amino acids. The CDR3 nucleotides are TGTGCCAGCAGCCGGACAGGGGGCGCTTTCGACGAGCAGTACTTC. Its protein is CASSRTGGAFDEQYF.

This clone was seen a single time. The chain uses TRBV28 and TRBJ2-5; D is unresolved. The CDR3 contains 16 residues. Trimming shortened V by 2 bases and J by 4 bases, and 17 bases separated the two germline ends. Germline CDR1 and CDR2: MDHEN and SYDVKM. CDR3 residues: CASSLPPRTGLETQYF. CDR3 bases: TGTGCCAGCAGTTTACCTCCCCGTACCGGGCTAGAGACCCAGTACTTC.

The chain is built from TRBV4-2 and TRBJ2-5; 9 bases fit TRBD1. The germline CDR1 and CDR2 sequences are LGHNA and YNFKEQ. The length of the CDR3 is 18 residues. After removal of 0 bases from V and 0 bases from J, the junction contained 8 bases not matched to a gene. The CDR3 sequence: CASSQDAGTGFYQETQYF. The CDR3, as DNA: TGTGCCAGCAGCCAAGACGCCGGGACAGGGTTCTACCAAGAGACCCAGTACTTC.

This clone was picked up a small number of times. This rearrangement joins TRBV29-1 to TRBJ1-1; 11 bases fit TRBD1. This CDR3 has 11 residues. Germline lookup yields CDR1 SQVTM and CDR2 ANQGSEA. Trimming took 6 bases from V and 9 from J; bases not matched to a gene: 3. CDR3 nucleotides: TGCAGCGTGGGACAGGGGGTTCAAGCTTTCTTT. Residues: CSVGQGVQAFF.

The chain employs TRBV28 and TRBJ2-7; 8 bases line up with TRBD2. CDR1 is MDHEN and CDR2 is SYDVKM in the germline V gene. V was pared by 6 bases and J by 6 bases, with 10 bases of the junction left unmatched. The CDR3 covers 14 residues. CDR3 protein: CASSVPGLASEQYF. Written as DNA, the CDR3 is TGTGCCAGCAGCGTACCCGGACTAGCTAGCGAGCAGTACTTC.

The chain couples TRBV2 to TRBJ2-5; no definite D call. The length of the CDR3 is 14 residues. Germline CDR1 reads SNHLY; CDR2 reads FYNNEI. Trimming cost V 8 bases and J 11 bases, with 24 bases left between them. The CDR3 sequence: CASSPGQHPERQYF. CDR3 in DNA: TGTGCCAGCTCTCCCGGGCAACACCCGGAGCGTCAGTACTTC.

About this clone itself: The sample contains more than one DNA sequence encoding this CDR3. This chain uses TRBV3-1 (or the pseudogene TRBV3-2) with TRBJ1-1; D not certain. The CDR3 spans 13 residues. Trimming left V 3 bases short and J 1 base short, with 6 bases between. Germline V lookup: CDR1 LGHDT, CDR2 YNNKEL (reference sequence). The CDR3 is CASSHGANTEAFF. CDR3 DNA: TGTGCCAGCAGCCACGGTGCGAACACTGAAGCTTTCTTT.

The chain recombines TRBV27 with TRBJ2-7, with D tentatively TRBD2 (5 bases). Germline values: CDR1 MNHEY, CDR2 SMNVEV (reference sequence). The CDR3 has 14 amino acids. The V and J ends lost 0 bases and 3 bases respectively, with 9 bases between them. CDR3 region: CASSLSFGVYEQYF. CDR3 sequence (DNA): TGTGCCAGCAGTTTATCGTTCGGGGTCTACGAGCAGTACTTC.

The chain uses TRBV15 and TRBJ2-2; maybe TRBD1 (6 bases). There are 14 residues in the CDR3. V lost 1 base, J lost 6 bases, and 9 bases lay in between. Germline V CDR1 and CDR2: LNHNV, YYDKDF (reference sequence). CDR3 in amino acids: CATSRVAGAGELFF. The CDR3 bases are TGTGCCACCAGCAGAGTGGCAGGGGCCGGGGAGCTGTTTTTT.

The rearrangement links TRBV6-2 or TRBV6-3 to TRBJ2-4; weak D call: TRBD1 (6 bases). Germline V CDR1 and CDR2: MNHEY, SVGEGT. The CDR3 totals 13 residues. Deletions cut 6 bases from V and 9 bases from J, with 15 bases between. In nucleotides, the CDR3 is TGTGCCAGCAGCAGGGGCGAACCGGGCATTCAGTACTTC. It encodes CASSRGEPGIQYF.

The chain uses TRBV4-2 and TRBJ2-6; perhaps TRBD1 as D (5 bases). The germline CDR1 and CDR2 sequences are LGHNA and YNFKEQ. CDR3 length equals 15 residues. V lost 3 bases and J 4 bases, leaving 10 bases between the germline ends. CDR3 sequence (DNA): TGTGCCAGCAGCCATCAGGGATCCGGGGCCAACGTCCTGACTTTC. It codes for CASSHQGSGANVLTF.

V gene TRBV5-6 combines with J gene TRBJ1-3; 11 positions agree with TRBD1. Unmatched junction bases numbered 8, after V lost 6 bases and J lost 3 bases. Germline CDR1 and CDR2: SGHDT and YYEEEE. The CDR3 sequence is 16 residues long. CDR3 bases: TGTGCCAGCACCCTGGACAGGGGGCTTGTTGGAAACACCATATATTTT. Its translation is CASTLDRGLVGNTIYF.

This clone occurred a few times. CDR3 nucleotide sequence: TGTGCCAGCAGCTTCCCGGGGAGGATGAACACTGAAGCTTTCTTT. Encoded protein: CASSFPGRMNTEAFF. This chain links TRBV7-9 with TRBJ1-1; D gene uncertain. With 3 bases removed from V and 0 bases from J, the gap between germline ends came to 11 bases. Germline V gene data show CDR1 as SEHNR and CDR2 as FQNEAQ (reference sequence). The CDR3 has 15 amino acids.